These T cell receptor beta chains were read from a single sample in a study of blood T cell repertoires in COVID-19. The protocol was immunoSEQ multiplex PCR, while the TCRdb copy is restricted to in-frame clones and leaves out a portion. The sample holds roughly 200,000 clones, approximately 90% seen once. The sequencing input was PBMCs or T cells enriched from blood (not recorded which). The receptors were sampled from a woman under 40 who had recovered from COVID-19. The CDR3 runs from the conserved cysteine through the conserved F or W. Each record gives: clone size, D gene, J gene, V gene, CDR3 DNA, CDR3 protein. D genes are given only for firm matches. Size values are once, few and many counts, or a class for expanded clones, and some rows have none.

abundance: once; d_gene: NA; j_gene: TRBJ2-5; v_gene: TRBV6-5; CDR3nt: TGTGCCAGCAGTTACTCGATTCGGGAGACCCAGTACTTC; CDR3aa: CASSYSIRETQYF
abundance: NA; d_gene: TRBD1; j_gene: TRBJ2-7; v_gene: TRBV27; CDR3nt: TGTGCCAGCGGTCCCGGGACAGGTGCCTACGAGCAGTACTTC; CDR3aa: CASGPGTGAYEQYF
abundance: NA; d_gene: TRBD1; j_gene: TRBJ1-5; v_gene: TRBV28; CDR3nt: TGTGCCAGCAGCCCGACGACAGGGGGCTCCGCTCAGCCCCAGCATTTT; CDR3aa: CASSPTTGGSAQPQHF
abundance: NA; d_gene: NA; j_gene: TRBJ1-3; v_gene: TRBV5-1; CDR3nt: TGCGCCAGCAGCCGAGGGGAGGCCGGAAACACCATATATTTT; CDR3aa: CASSRGEAGNTIYF
abundance: NA; d_gene: NA; j_gene: TRBJ2-1; v_gene: TRBV6-2/TRBV6-3; CDR3nt: TGTGCCAGCAGCCAAAACAACGAGCAGTTCTTC; CDR3aa: CASSQNNEQFF
abundance: few; d_gene: NA; j_gene: TRBJ1-6; v_gene: TRBV27; CDR3nt: TGTGCCAGCAGTTCAACAGGGTTTTCACCCCTCCACTTT; CDR3aa: CASSSTGFSPLHF
abundance: NA; d_gene: TRBD2; j_gene: TRBJ2-3; v_gene: TRBV3-1/TRBV3-2; CDR3nt: TGTGCCAGCAGCCACCTACAAACACAGCGGGGACCCCCCACAGATACGCAGTATTTT; CDR3aa: CASSHLQTQRGPPTDTQYF
abundance: few; d_gene: TRBD2; j_gene: TRBJ2-5; v_gene: TRBV4-3; CDR3nt: TGCGCCAGCAGCCAAGATTTCCGGGGGGTTCAAGAGACCCAGTACTTC; CDR3aa: CASSQDFRGVQETQYF
abundance: NA; d_gene: NA; j_gene: TRBJ2-3; v_gene: TRBV10-3; CDR3nt: TGTGCCATCAGTGACAGGGTGAGCACAGATACGCAGTATTTT; CDR3aa: CAISDRVSTDTQYF
abundance: NA; d_gene: TRBD2; j_gene: TRBJ2-1; v_gene: TRBV29-1; CDR3nt: TGCAGCGTTGAGGGTACCCTAGCGGGGTCCACCTACAATGAGCAGTTCTTC; CDR3aa: CSVEGTLAGSTYNEQFF
abundance: NA; d_gene: TRBD1; j_gene: TRBJ1-3; v_gene: TRBV11-2; CDR3nt: TGTGCCAGCAGCTACATCCGGACAGGCCCAAGAAGTGGAAACACCATATATTTT; CDR3aa: CASSYIRTGPRSGNTIYF
abundance: NA; d_gene: TRBD1; j_gene: TRBJ1-2; v_gene: TRBV5-1; CDR3nt: TGCGCCAGCAGCTTGACAGGGGTTAGCTATGGCTACACCTTC; CDR3aa: CASSLTGVSYGYTF
abundance: NA; d_gene: NA; j_gene: TRBJ1-2; v_gene: TRBV9; CDR3nt: TGTGCCAGCAGCGTAGGTGGGACTCACTCCGGCTACACCTTC; CDR3aa: CASSVGGTHSGYTF
abundance: NA; d_gene: NA; j_gene: TRBJ1-5; v_gene: TRBV7-9; CDR3nt: TGTGCCAGCAGCCCAGCAACTATGGGGGGGAATCAGCCCCAGCATTTT; CDR3aa: CASSPATMGGNQPQHF
abundance: NA; d_gene: TRBD2; j_gene: TRBJ2-4; v_gene: TRBV7-8; CDR3nt: TGTGCCAGCAGCCCCTGGGGGGGAGGCAAAAACATTCAGTACTTC; CDR3aa: CASSPWGGGKNIQYF
abundance: NA; d_gene: NA; j_gene: TRBJ1-1; v_gene: TRBV29-1; CDR3nt: TGCAGCGTGAGGGTAGGAGACACTGAAGCTTTCTTT; CDR3aa: CSVRVGDTEAFF
abundance: NA; d_gene: TRBD1; j_gene: TRBJ1-2; v_gene: TRBV9; CDR3nt: TGTGCCAGCAGCGTAGAGGACAGGGGCGCATATGGCTACACCTTC; CDR3aa: CASSVEDRGAYGYTF
abundance: NA; d_gene: NA; j_gene: TRBJ2-1; v_gene: TRBV27; CDR3nt: TGTGCCAGCAGTCTAGAGCCCTACAATGAGCAGTTCTTC; CDR3aa: CASSLEPYNEQFF
abundance: NA; d_gene: TRBD1; j_gene: TRBJ2-7; v_gene: TRBV4-2; CDR3nt: TGTGCCAGCAGCTCCCGGACAGGGGTTTTCTACGAGCAGTACTTC; CDR3aa: CASSSRTGVFYEQYF
abundance: NA; d_gene: NA; j_gene: TRBJ1-6; v_gene: TRBV15; CDR3nt: TGTGCCACCAGCAGAAAAAGCCATTCACCCCTCCACTTT; CDR3aa: CATSRKSHSPLHF
abundance: once; d_gene: NA; j_gene: TRBJ2-7; v_gene: TRBV11-2; CDR3nt: TGTGCCAGCAGCATTCCACAGGGCGAGCAGTACTTC; CDR3aa: CASSIPQGEQYF
abundance: NA; d_gene: NA; j_gene: TRBJ2-5; v_gene: TRBV6-5; CDR3nt: TGTGCCAGCAGTTACGGGAAGTCTGGGACACAAGAGACCCAGTACTTC; CDR3aa: CASSYGKSGTQETQYF
abundance: once; d_gene: NA; j_gene: TRBJ2-7; v_gene: TRBV5-1; CDR3nt: TGCGCCAGCAGCTTAGGCGGGACGTACTCCTACGAGCAGTACTTC; CDR3aa: CASSLGGTYSYEQYF
abundance: NA; d_gene: NA; j_gene: TRBJ1-2; v_gene: TRBV3-1/TRBV3-2; CDR3nt: TGTGCCAGCAGCCGACTGACAGGTATCTATGGCTACACCTTC; CDR3aa: CASSRLTGIYGYTF
abundance: NA; d_gene: TRBD1; j_gene: TRBJ2-6; v_gene: TRBV6-4; CDR3nt: TGTGCCAGCAGTGACCATGGGACAGGGCCGACTGGGGCCAACGTCCTGACTTTC; CDR3aa: CASSDHGTGPTGANVLTF
abundance: NA; d_gene: TRBD2; j_gene: TRBJ2-5; v_gene: TRBV7-9; CDR3nt: TGTGCCAGCAGCCCGGGACTAGCGGGGTACCAAGAGACCCAGTACTTC; CDR3aa: CASSPGLAGYQETQYF
abundance: NA; d_gene: TRBD1; j_gene: TRBJ2-2; v_gene: TRBV9; CDR3nt: TGTGCCAGCAGCGTATTTGGGACAGCCAGTCTATACGCCGGGGAGCTGTTTTTT; CDR3aa: CASSVFGTASLYAGELFF
abundance: few; d_gene: NA; j_gene: TRBJ1-3; v_gene: TRBV10-3; CDR3nt: TGTGCCATCAGTGACAGCGATTCTGGAAACACCATATATTTT; CDR3aa: CAISDSDSGNTIYF
abundance: NA; d_gene: NA; j_gene: TRBJ1-2; v_gene: TRBV20-1; CDR3nt: TGCAGTACTTACGGGGTTTATGGCTACACCTTC; CDR3aa: CSTYGVYGYTF
abundance: NA; d_gene: NA; j_gene: TRBJ2-1; v_gene: TRBV18; CDR3nt: TGTGCCAGCTCACCGGCACGTTACAATGAGCAGTTCTTC; CDR3aa: CASSPARYNEQFF
abundance: NA; d_gene: TRBD1; j_gene: TRBJ2-6; v_gene: TRBV7-3; CDR3nt: TGTGCCAGCAGCCGGGACAGGGGAGCTGGGGCCAACGTCCTGACTTTC; CDR3aa: CASSRDRGAGANVLTF
abundance: NA; d_gene: NA; j_gene: TRBJ1-4; v_gene: TRBV19; CDR3nt: TGTGCCAGTAGTACGGGGGGCGAAAAACTGTTTTTT; CDR3aa: CASSTGGEKLFF
abundance: NA; d_gene: TRBD1; j_gene: TRBJ1-2; v_gene: TRBV12-3/TRBV12-4; CDR3nt: TGTGCCAGCACCCTGGACAGGGTCGGTGGCTACACCTTC; CDR3aa: CASTLDRVGGYTF
abundance: NA; d_gene: TRBD1; j_gene: TRBJ2-1; v_gene: TRBV6-5; CDR3nt: TGTGCCAGCCCCCCACAGGGGACCTACAATGAGCAGTTCTTC; CDR3aa: CASPPQGTYNEQFF
abundance: NA; d_gene: TRBD1; j_gene: TRBJ1-2; v_gene: TRBV5-6; CDR3nt: TGTGCCAGCAGCTTCACCGGGACAGGGGGCGGCACCTTC; CDR3aa: CASSFTGTGGGTF
abundance: few; d_gene: TRBD2; j_gene: TRBJ2-2; v_gene: TRBV5-8; CDR3nt: TGTGCCAGCAGCTTGTATCGCAGCGGGGCCGGGGAGCTGTTTTTT; CDR3aa: CASSLYRSGAGELFF
abundance: NA; d_gene: TRBD1; j_gene: TRBJ2-7; v_gene: TRBV4-1; CDR3nt: TGCGCCAGCAGCCAGAACTGGGACAGGCAAGCCTACGAGCAGTACTTC; CDR3aa: CASSQNWDRQAYEQYF
abundance: NA; d_gene: NA; j_gene: TRBJ1-5; v_gene: TRBV12-3/TRBV12-4; CDR3nt: TGTGCCAGCAGCGAATCTCGGTCCCAGCATTTT; CDR3aa: CASSESRSQHF
abundance: once; d_gene: NA; j_gene: TRBJ1-2; v_gene: TRBV19; CDR3nt: TGTGCCAGTAGTATAGATGCGTCACACTATGGCTACACCTTC; CDR3aa: CASSIDASHYGYTF
abundance: NA; d_gene: NA; j_gene: TRBJ1-1; v_gene: TRBV12-3/TRBV12-4; CDR3nt: TGTGCCAGCAGCCCCGGGGTTGGAGCTTTCTTT; CDR3aa: CASSPGVGAFF
abundance: NA; d_gene: NA; j_gene: TRBJ2-1; v_gene: TRBV4-2; CDR3nt: TGTGCCAGCAGCCAAGCGGGAGCCGATGAGCAGTTCTTC; CDR3aa: CASSQAGADEQFF
abundance: once; d_gene: NA; j_gene: TRBJ1-1; v_gene: TRBV7-2; CDR3nt: TGTGCCAGCAGCTTGCAGGGGCTCACTGAAGCTTTCTTT; CDR3aa: CASSLQGLTEAFF
abundance: NA; d_gene: NA; j_gene: TRBJ2-7; v_gene: TRBV2; CDR3nt: TGTGCCAGCAGCGACAGAAATGAGGCCGAGCAGTACTTC; CDR3aa: CASSDRNEAEQYF
abundance: NA; d_gene: NA; j_gene: TRBJ1-1; v_gene: TRBV10-3; CDR3nt: TGTGCCATCAGTGGAGGATCGAAGAACACTGAAGCTTTCTTT; CDR3aa: CAISGGSKNTEAFF
abundance: NA; d_gene: NA; j_gene: TRBJ1-1; v_gene: TRBV2; CDR3nt: TGTGCCAGCAGCTTGGACAGGAACACTGAAGCTTTCTTT; CDR3aa: CASSLDRNTEAFF
abundance: many; d_gene: NA; j_gene: TRBJ1-6; v_gene: TRBV15; CDR3nt: TGTGCCACCAGCAGAGCCGGGACACGAAATTCACCCCTCCACTTT; CDR3aa: CATSRAGTRNSPLHF
abundance: NA; d_gene: NA; j_gene: TRBJ1-6; v_gene: TRBV6-1; CDR3nt: TGTGCCAGCAGTGACAGTCACTCCTATAATTCACCCCTCCACTTT; CDR3aa: CASSDSHSYNSPLHF
abundance: many; d_gene: NA; j_gene: TRBJ2-3; v_gene: TRBV4-3; CDR3nt: TGCGCCAGCAGCCCGGCTAGGTCCCATACAGATACGCAGTATTTT; CDR3aa: CASSPARSHTDTQYF